A single sample gave rise to the 5 T cell receptor beta chains below, sequenced in a study of blood T cell repertoires in COVID-19. Profiling relied on immunoSEQ multiplex PCR, and the TCRdb table lists in-frame clones only, not all of them. The sample comprises hundreds of thousands of clones, roughly 90% of which are singletons, and 1.7% rests with the top ten. The source material was PBMCs or T cells enriched from blood (not recorded which). The source of these receptors is a woman aged 18-35 years with acute COVID-19.

V and J are TRBV5-5 and TRBJ1-2; D is unclear. Trimming left V 2 bases short and J 2 bases short, with 13 bases between. The CDR3 totals 15 residues. Germline CDR1 reads SGHKS; CDR2 reads YYEKEE (reference sequence). In DNA, the CDR3 is TGTGCCAGCAGCTTACGGGGAGGGCAGAACTATGGCTACACCTTC. It translates to CASSLRGGQNYGYTF.

V gene TRBV4-3 combines with J gene TRBJ2-7; 8 bases agree with TRBD1. V shed 3 bases and J 5 bases; nucleotides not matched to a gene: 6. Germline V gene lookup returns CDR1 LGHNA and CDR2 YSLEER. This CDR3 is 14 amino acids long. The chain's CDR3 is CASSQTGQGDEQYF. The CDR3 DNA reads as TGCGCCAGCAGCCAGACTGGACAGGGCGACGAGCAGTACTTC.

This sequence joins TRBV7-3 and TRBJ2-2; D is unclear. Germline assignment: CDR1 SGHTA and CDR2 FQGTGA. This CDR3 is 12 amino acids long. Trimming took off 4 bases at V and 4 bases at J, with 4 bases between the two ends. The CDR3 sequence is CASSSPTGELFF. CDR3 coding DNA: TGTGCCAGCAGCTCTCCCACCGGGGAGCTGTTTTTT.

This clone was counted a few times. This sequence joins TRBV27 and TRBJ2-7, with TRBD1 matching 9 bases. The CDR3 sequence is 15 residues long. Germline V gene data show CDR1 as MNHEY and CDR2 as SMNVEV (reference sequence). The V and J ends lost 6 bases and 5 bases, in that order; junction bases with no gene match: 11. CDR3 in DNA: TGTGCCAGCAGGGGGTTCGGGACAGGGTACCACGAGCAGTACTTC. Translating gives CASRGFGTGYHEQYF.

V is TRBV7-9 and J is TRBJ2-5; TRBD1 matches 10 bases. After removal of 5 bases from V and 2 bases from J, the junction contained 8 bases not matched to a gene. The CDR3 contains 16 residues. Germline V gene data show CDR1 as SEHNR and CDR2 as FQNEAQ (reference sequence). The CDR3 nucleotides are TGTGCCAGCAGCATTCGACAGGGGGCCCCACAAGAGACCCAGTACTTC. This codes for CASSIRQGAPQETQYF.